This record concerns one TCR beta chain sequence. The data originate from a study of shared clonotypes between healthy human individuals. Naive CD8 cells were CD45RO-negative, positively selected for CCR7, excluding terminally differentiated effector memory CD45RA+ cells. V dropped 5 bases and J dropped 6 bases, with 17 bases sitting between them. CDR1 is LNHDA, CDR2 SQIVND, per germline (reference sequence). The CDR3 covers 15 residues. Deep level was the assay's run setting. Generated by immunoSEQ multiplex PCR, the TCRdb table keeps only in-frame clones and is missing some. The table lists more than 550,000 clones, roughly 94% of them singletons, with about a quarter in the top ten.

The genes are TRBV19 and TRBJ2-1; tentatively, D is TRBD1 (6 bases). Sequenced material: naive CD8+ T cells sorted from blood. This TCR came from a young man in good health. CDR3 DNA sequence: TGTGCCAGTAGTGCCAACAGGGTACCTGGCAATGAGCAGTTCTTC. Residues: CASSANRVPGNEQFF.